This TCR beta chain was documented in a study of T cell responses to AZD1222 COVID-19 vaccine. Study-wide results and caveats: Spike regions recognized by vaccine-associated CD4 TCRs spanned the protein, led by 160-218 and 743-854.

V lost 5 bases, J lost 3 bases, and 16 bases lay in between. Germline values: CDR1 SGHVS, CDR2 FQNEAQ. The CDR3 is made up of 15 amino acids. The data were produced by immunoSEQ multiplex PCR, yet TCRdb's version contains in-frame clones alone and is incomplete. The sample consists of 100,000 to 150,000 clones, roughly 90% of them appearing once. Worth noting for this clone: Its target is not known.

This receptor was identified in an adult in good health. Sample: peripheral blood, taken on day 0 of AZD1222 vaccination. This chain links TRBV7-8 with TRBJ1-2; weak D call: TRBD1 (6 bases). The CDR3 sequence: CASSKQGPPDYGYTF. The CDR3 region has the DNA TGTGCCAGCAGCAAACAGGGTCCCCCAGACTATGGCTACACCTTC.